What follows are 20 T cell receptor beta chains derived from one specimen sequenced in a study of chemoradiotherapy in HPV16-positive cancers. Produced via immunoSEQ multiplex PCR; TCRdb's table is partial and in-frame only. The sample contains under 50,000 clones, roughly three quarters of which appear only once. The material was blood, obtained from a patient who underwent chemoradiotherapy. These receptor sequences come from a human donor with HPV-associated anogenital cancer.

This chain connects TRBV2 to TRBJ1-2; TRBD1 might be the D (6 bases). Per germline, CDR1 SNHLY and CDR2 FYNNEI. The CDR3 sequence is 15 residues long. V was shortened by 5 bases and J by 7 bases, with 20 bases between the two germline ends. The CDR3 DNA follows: TGTGCCAGCAGTCCCCAGATAACAGGGTTTTCTGGCTACACCTTC. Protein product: CASSPQITGFSGYTF.

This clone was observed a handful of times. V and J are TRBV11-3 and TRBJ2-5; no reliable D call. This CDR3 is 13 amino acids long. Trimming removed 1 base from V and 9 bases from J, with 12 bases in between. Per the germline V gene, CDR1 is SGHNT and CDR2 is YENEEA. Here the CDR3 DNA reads TGTGCCAGCAGCTTAGGTCTAAAAGGCTCCCAGTACTTC. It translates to CASSLGLKGSQYF.

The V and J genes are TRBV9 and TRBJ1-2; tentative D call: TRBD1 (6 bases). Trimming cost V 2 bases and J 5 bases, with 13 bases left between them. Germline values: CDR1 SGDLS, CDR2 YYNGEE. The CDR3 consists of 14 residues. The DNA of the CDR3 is TGTGCCAGCAGCGTTGCGGACAGTCGATATGGCTACACCTTC. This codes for CASSVADSRYGYTF.

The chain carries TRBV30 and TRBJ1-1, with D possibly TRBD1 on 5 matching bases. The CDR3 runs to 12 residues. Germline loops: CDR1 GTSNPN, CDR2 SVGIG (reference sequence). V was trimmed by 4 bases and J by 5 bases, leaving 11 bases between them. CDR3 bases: TGTGCCTGGATAAGGGGTAGGACTGAAGCTTTCTTT. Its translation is CAWIRGRTEAFF.

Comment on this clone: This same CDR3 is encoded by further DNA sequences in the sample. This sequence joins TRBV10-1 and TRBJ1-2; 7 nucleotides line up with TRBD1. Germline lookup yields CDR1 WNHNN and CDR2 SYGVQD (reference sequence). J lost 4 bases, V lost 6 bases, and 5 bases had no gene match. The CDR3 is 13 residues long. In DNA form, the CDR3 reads TGCGCCAGCAGCCCGGGACAGCCCTATGGCTACACCTTC. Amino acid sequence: CASSPGQPYGYTF.

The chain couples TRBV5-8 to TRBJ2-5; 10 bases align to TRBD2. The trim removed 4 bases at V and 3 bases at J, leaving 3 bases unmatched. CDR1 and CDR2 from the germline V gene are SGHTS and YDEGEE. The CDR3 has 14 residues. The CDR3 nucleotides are TGTGCCAGCAGCAGAGGACTAGCGGAAGAGACCCAGTACTTC. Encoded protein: CASSRGLAEETQYF.

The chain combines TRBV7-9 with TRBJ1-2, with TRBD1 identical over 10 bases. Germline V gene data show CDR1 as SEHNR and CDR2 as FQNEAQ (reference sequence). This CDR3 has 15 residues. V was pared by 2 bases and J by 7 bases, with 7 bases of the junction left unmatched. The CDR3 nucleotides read TGTGCCAGCAGCTTATTGGCGGGACAGGGGTTTGGCTACACCTTC. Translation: CASSLLAGQGFGYTF.

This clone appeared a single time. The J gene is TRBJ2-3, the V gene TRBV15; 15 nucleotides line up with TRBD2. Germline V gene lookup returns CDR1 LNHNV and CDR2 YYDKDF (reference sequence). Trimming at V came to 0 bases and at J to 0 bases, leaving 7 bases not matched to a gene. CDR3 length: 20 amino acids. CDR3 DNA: TGTGCCACCAGCAGAGATTCTGGACTAGCGGGGGGGTCTAGCACAGATACGCAGTATTTT. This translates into CATSRDSGLAGGSSTDTQYF. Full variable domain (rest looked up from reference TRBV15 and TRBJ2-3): DAMVIQNPRYQVTQFGKPVTLSCSQTLNHNVMYWYQQKSSQAPKLLFHYYDKDFNNEADTPDNFQSRRPNTSFCFLDIRSPGLGDTAMYLCATSRDSGLAGGSSTDTQYFGPGTRLTVL.

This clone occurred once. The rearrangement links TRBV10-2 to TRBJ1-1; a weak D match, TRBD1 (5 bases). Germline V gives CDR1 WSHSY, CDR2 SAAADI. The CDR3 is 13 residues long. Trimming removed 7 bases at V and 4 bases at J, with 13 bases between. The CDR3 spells CASTAQQGTEAFF. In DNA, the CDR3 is TGCGCCAGCACCGCCCAGCAGGGCACTGAAGCTTTCTTT.

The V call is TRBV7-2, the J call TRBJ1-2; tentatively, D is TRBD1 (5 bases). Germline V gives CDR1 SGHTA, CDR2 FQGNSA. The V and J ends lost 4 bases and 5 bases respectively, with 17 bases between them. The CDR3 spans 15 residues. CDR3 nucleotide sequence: TGTGCCAGCAGCTCGTATTTAGGGGAGGAATATGGCTACACCTTC. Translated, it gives CASSSYLGEEYGYTF.

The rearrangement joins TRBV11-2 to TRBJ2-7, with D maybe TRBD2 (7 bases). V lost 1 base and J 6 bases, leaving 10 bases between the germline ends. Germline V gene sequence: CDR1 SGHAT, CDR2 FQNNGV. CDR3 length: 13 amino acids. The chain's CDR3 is CASSLVGGLEQYF. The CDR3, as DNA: TGTGCCAGCAGCTTAGTGGGGGGGCTCGAGCAGTACTTC. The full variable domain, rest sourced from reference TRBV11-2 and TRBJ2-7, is EAGVAQSPRYKIIEKRQSVAFWCNPISGHATLYWYQQILGQGPKLLIQFQNNGVVDDSQLPKDRFSAERLKGVDSTLKIQPAKLEDSAVYLCASSLVGGLEQYFGPGTRLTVT.

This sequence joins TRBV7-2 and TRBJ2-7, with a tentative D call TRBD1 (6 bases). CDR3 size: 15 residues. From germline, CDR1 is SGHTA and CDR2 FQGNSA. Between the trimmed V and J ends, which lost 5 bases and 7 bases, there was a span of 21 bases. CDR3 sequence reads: CASSLTGQGVREQYF. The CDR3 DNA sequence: TGTGCCAGCAGCCTAACGGGACAAGGGGTTAGGGAGCAGTACTTC. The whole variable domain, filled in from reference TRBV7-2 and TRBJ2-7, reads GAGVSQSPSNKVTEKGKDVELRCDPISGHTALYWYRQSLGQGLEFLIYFQGNSAPDKSGLPSDRFSAERTGGSVSTLTIQRTQQEDSAVYLCASSLTGQGVREQYFGPGTRLTVT.

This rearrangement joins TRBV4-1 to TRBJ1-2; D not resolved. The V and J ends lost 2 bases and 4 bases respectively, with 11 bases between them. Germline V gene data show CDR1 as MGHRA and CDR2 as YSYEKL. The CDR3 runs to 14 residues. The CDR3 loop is CASSQTAAGYGYTF. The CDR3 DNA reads TGCGCCAGCAGCCAAACCGCAGCAGGCTATGGCTACACCTTC.

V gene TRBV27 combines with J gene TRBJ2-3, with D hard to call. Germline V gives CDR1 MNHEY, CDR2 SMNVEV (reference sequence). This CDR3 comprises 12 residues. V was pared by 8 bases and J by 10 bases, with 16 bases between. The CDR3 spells CASGVILQAQYF. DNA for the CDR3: TGTGCCAGCGGAGTAATCCTTCAGGCGCAGTATTTT.

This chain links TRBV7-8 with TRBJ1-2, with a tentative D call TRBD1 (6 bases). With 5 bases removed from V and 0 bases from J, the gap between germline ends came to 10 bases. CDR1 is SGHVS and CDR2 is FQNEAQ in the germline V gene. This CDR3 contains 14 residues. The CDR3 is CASSIGQPNYGYTF. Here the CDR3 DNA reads TGTGCCAGCAGCATTGGACAGCCTAACTATGGCTACACCTTC.

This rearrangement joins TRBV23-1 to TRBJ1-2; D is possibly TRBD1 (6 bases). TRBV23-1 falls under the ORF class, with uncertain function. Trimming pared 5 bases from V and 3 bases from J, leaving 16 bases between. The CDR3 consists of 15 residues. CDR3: CASSAVAGGDYGYTF. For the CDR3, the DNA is TGCGCCAGCAGTGCCGTAGCGGGGGGCGACTATGGCTACACCTTC.

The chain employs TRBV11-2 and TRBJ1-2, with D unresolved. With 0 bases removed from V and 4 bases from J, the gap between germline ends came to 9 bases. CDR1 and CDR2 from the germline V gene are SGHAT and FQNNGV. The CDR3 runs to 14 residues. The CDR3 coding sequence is TGTGCCAGCAGCTTAGATCAGTGGGGCTATGGCTACACCTTC. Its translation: CASSLDQWGYGYTF.

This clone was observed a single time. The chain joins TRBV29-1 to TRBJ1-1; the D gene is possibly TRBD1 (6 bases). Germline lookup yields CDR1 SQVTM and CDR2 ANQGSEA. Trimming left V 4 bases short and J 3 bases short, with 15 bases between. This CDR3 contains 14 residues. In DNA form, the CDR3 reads TGCAGCGTTGGGGTAGGGGGGGGGTACACTGAAGCTTTCTTT. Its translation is CSVGVGGGYTEAFF.

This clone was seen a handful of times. In DNA form, the CDR3 reads TGTGCCAGCAGTGAAGCCGGGACCCATCAGCCCCAGCATTTT. Translating gives CASSEAGTHQPQHF. The chain combines TRBV6-1 with TRBJ1-5, with D maybe TRBD1 (5 bases). CDR1 MNHNS and CDR2 SASEGT come from the germline V gene. Between the trimmed V and J ends, which lost 0 bases and 5 bases, there was a span of 8 bases. This CDR3 has 14 amino acids.

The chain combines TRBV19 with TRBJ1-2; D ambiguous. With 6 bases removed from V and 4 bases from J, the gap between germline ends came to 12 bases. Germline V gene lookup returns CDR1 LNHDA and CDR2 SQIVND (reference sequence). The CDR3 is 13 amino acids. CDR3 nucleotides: TGTGCCAGTAGCCTTGAGGAATTCTATGGCTACACCTTC. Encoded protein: CASSLEEFYGYTF. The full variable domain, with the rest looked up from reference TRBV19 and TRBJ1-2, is DGGITQSPKYLFRKEGQNVTLSCEQNLNHDAMYWYRQDPGQGLRLIYYSQIVNDFQKGDIAEGYSVSREKKESFPLTVTSAQKNPTAFYLCASSLEEFYGYTFGSGTRLTVV.